The entry that follows covers one TCR beta chain sequence. This entry is derived from a study of radiotherapy plus CTLA-4 blockade in lung cancer. The J segment lost 4 bases and the V segment lost 0 bases, leaving 5 bases of the junction unmatched. The CDR3 runs to 15 residues. The germline V gene encodes CDR1 SGHRS and CDR2 YFSETQ. The assay was immunoSEQ multiplex PCR, and TCRdb's table has in-frame clones only and misses some. The sample lists 90,000 to 100,000 clones; approximately 72% were seen once. V is TRBV5-1 and J is TRBJ2-5; 8 bases are shared with TRBD2. This clonotype was sampled from a human donor with non-small cell lung cancer who had a partial response to radiotherapy plus ipilimumab. Some clones in this sample may be carry-over from other donors' samples. Specimen: peripheral blood, collected from a patient treated with radiotherapy plus ipilimumab. The chain's CDR3 is CASSLEGLDPETQYF. Written as DNA, the CDR3 is TGCGCCAGCAGCTTGGAGGGACTAGACCCAGAGACCCAGTACTTC.